The 20 T cell receptor beta chains listed next were all sequenced from one sample in a study of technical replicates of blood from a few donors. Libraries were prepared by immunoSEQ multiplex PCR; TCRdb keeps only in-frame clonotypes and omits some of them. The table includes just under 60,000 clones, over 85% detected once. Sequencing was carried out using PBMCs. The receptors stem from a human donor in good health. Some clones in this sample may be carry-over from other donors' samples.

The V gene is TRBV19, the J gene TRBJ2-1, with D maybe TRBD2 (6 bases). This CDR3 spans 17 amino acids. V was cut by 0 bases and J by 0 bases, with 12 bases left in between. Per germline, CDR1 LNHDA and CDR2 SQIVND (reference sequence). Here the CDR3 DNA reads TGTGCCAGTAGTATAGATCATCCGACTAGCTCCTACAATGAGCAGTTCTTC. Its protein is CASSIDHPTSSYNEQFF.

The V call is TRBV27, the J call TRBJ2-3; maybe TRBD1 (5 bases). This CDR3 is built from 13 residues. The ends were cut back, 5 bases at V and 6 bases at J, with 12 bases in the middle. In germline, CDR1 is MNHEY, CDR2 SMNVEV (reference sequence). The CDR3 here is CASSRRVGDTQYF. Written as DNA, the CDR3 is TGTGCCAGCAGTCGCAGGGTAGGGGATACGCAGTATTTT.

This chain joins TRBV6-1 and TRBJ2-3; 15 nucleotides align to TRBD2. V gave up 7 bases and J gave up 6 bases; unmatched junction bases: 5. The germline gives CDR1 MNHNS, CDR2 SASEGT. The CDR3 consists of 15 residues. CDR3 DNA: TGTGCCAGCACTGGGACTAGCGGGGGGTGGGATACGCAGTATTTT. Translating gives CASTGTSGGWDTQYF.

V is TRBV30 and J is TRBJ2-1; D is perhaps TRBD2 (5 bases). V lost 1 base and J lost 16, with 14 bases in between. The CDR3 spans 11 residues. Germline lookup yields CDR1 GTSNPN and CDR2 SVGIG (reference sequence). Written as DNA, the CDR3 is TGTGCCTGGAGTGGCAGAGGGAGTGGTTTCTTC. Translated: CAWSGRGSGFF.

CDR3 region: CASSPSGSNQPQHF. The CDR3 DNA sequence: TGCGCCAGCAGCCCCTCGGGTAGCAATCAGCCCCAGCATTTT. The J gene is TRBJ1-5, the V gene TRBV4-3; the D is unclear. The germline gives CDR1 LGHNA, CDR2 YSLEER. The CDR3 is made up of 14 amino acids. Trimming shortened V by 4 bases and J by 0 bases, and 7 bases separated the two germline ends.

The chain couples TRBV7-9 to TRBJ2-5; 9 positions agree with TRBD2. Germline assignment: CDR1 SEHNR and CDR2 FQNEAQ (reference sequence). Trimming at V came to 5 bases and at J to 2 bases, leaving 9 bases not matched to a gene. This CDR3 is built from 16 residues. CDR3 loop: CASSLGPSGVQETQYF. As DNA, the CDR3 is TGTGCCAGCAGCCTAGGGCCTAGCGGGGTACAAGAGACCCAGTACTTC.

The chain joins TRBV19 to TRBJ2-6, with a possible D match to TRBD1 (6 bases). V lost 3 bases and J 1 base, leaving 22 bases between the germline ends. CDR1 and CDR2 (germline): LNHDA, SQIVND (reference sequence). There are 20 residues in the CDR3. The CDR3 protein is CASSIQGAPGQKSGANVLTF. The DNA for the CDR3 is TGTGCCAGTAGTATTCAAGGGGCCCCGGGACAAAAGTCTGGGGCCAACGTCCTGACTTTC. The whole variable domain, filled in from reference TRBV19 and TRBJ2-6, reads DGGITQSPKYLFRKEGQNVTLSCEQNLNHDAMYWYRQDPGQGLRLIYYSQIVNDFQKGDIAEGYSVSREKKESFPLTVTSAQKNPTAFYLCASSIQGAPGQKSGANVLTFGAGSRLTVL.

This rearrangement joins TRBV4-1 to TRBJ2-7, with D unclear. Germline V gives CDR1 MGHRA, CDR2 YSYEKL. The CDR3 contains 14 residues. Trimming shortened V by 0 bases and J by 0 bases, and 6 bases separated the two germline ends. The CDR3 loop is CASSQDHSSYEQYF. CDR3 in DNA: TGCGCCAGCAGCCAAGATCACAGCTCCTACGAGCAGTACTTC.

CDR3 nucleotides: TGTGCCAGCAGCCAAGGTGGACAGACCCGTTTCACCCTCCACTTT. Protein: CASSQGGQTRFTLHF. This sequence joins TRBV14 and TRBJ1-6; the D gene is possibly TRBD1 (6 bases). This CDR3 is 15 amino acids long. V was cut by 1 base and J by 14 bases, with 18 bases left in between. Germline V gene lookup returns CDR1 SGHDN and CDR2 FVKESK.

The J gene is TRBJ2-7, the V gene TRBV5-5; possible D gene TRBD1, 8 bases. Trimming cost V 5 bases and J 2 bases, with 20 bases left between them. In germline, CDR1 is SGHKS, CDR2 YYEKEE (reference sequence). The CDR3 is made up of 16 amino acids. DNA for the CDR3: TGTGCCAGCAGTTTGACAACAGGGGGGGTAACCTACGAGCAGTACTTC. Its protein is CASSLTTGGVTYEQYF.

The chain links TRBV7-2 to TRBJ2-5, with D maybe TRBD2 (5 bases). This CDR3 is built from 13 residues. V lost 5 bases, J lost 4 bases, and 11 bases lay in between. In germline, CDR1 is SGHTA, CDR2 FQGNSA. Written as DNA, the CDR3 is TGTGCCAGCAGCAGAGGGTTTTCAGAGACCCAGTACTTC. Amino acids: CASSRGFSETQYF.

This chain joins TRBV9 and TRBJ2-1, with D perhaps TRBD2 (6 bases). V lost 2 bases and J 4 bases, leaving 10 bases between the germline ends. The CDR3 runs 14 residues. In germline, CDR1 is SGDLS, CDR2 YYNGEE. The CDR3 region has the DNA TGTGCCAGCAGCGTGGGGGACTCGTACAATGAGCAGTTCTTC. As protein: CASSVGDSYNEQFF.

This chain connects TRBV5-4 to TRBJ2-7, with a possible D match to TRBD1 (5 bases). The germline V and J ends were trimmed by 4 bases and 4 bases, with 18 bases remaining between them. The CDR3 covers 15 residues. Germline V CDR1 and CDR2: SGHNT, YYREEE (reference sequence). CDR3: CASSAVGQGNYEQYF. The CDR3, as DNA: TGTGCCAGCAGCGCCGTTGGGCAGGGTAATTACGAGCAGTACTTC.

The gene calls are TRBV10-2 and TRBJ2-7; 7 bases match TRBD2. The CDR3 loop spans 11 amino acids. Germline V gene sequence: CDR1 WSHSY, CDR2 SAAADI. V trimming: 8 bases; J trimming: 3 bases; junction bases outside the gene matches: 1. The CDR3 nucleotides read TGCGCCAGCGGACTAGACTACGAGCAGTACTTC. Translation gives CASGLDYEQYF.

The CDR3 DNA follows: TGTGCCAGCAGCCCGGGGGGGGCGGGCCTCTCTGGGGCCAACGTCCTGACTTTC. It translates to CASSPGGAGLSGANVLTF. The chain is built from TRBV7-8 and TRBJ2-6; 8 nucleotides match TRBD2. The CDR3 loop spans 18 amino acids. Germline V gene data show CDR1 as SGHVS and CDR2 as FQNEAQ. V lost 5 bases and J lost 0; bases outside the gene matches: 9.

The chain recombines TRBV2 with TRBJ2-7; no firm D call. Germline V gives CDR1 SNHLY, CDR2 FYNNEI. The CDR3 is 11 amino acids. V dropped 6 bases and J dropped 5 bases, with 8 bases sitting between them. In DNA, the CDR3 is TGTGCCAGCAGCCCGTGGCACGAGCAGTACTTC. Protein sequence: CASSPWHEQYF.

The rearrangement uses TRBV5-1 and TRBJ2-2, with 8 bases lining up with TRBD1. Per germline, CDR1 SGHRS and CDR2 YFSETQ. This CDR3 is 20 amino acids long. Unmatched junction bases numbered 15, after V lost 2 bases and J lost 0 bases. The CDR3 nucleotides are TGCGCCAGCAGCTTTATGATGGGAAGACAGGGGATCGCGAACACCGGGGAGCTGTTTTTT. Translating gives CASSFMMGRQGIANTGELFF.

V is TRBV11-2 and J is TRBJ1-3, with D hard to call. Between the trimmed V and J ends, which lost 6 bases and 0 bases, there was a span of 9 bases. This CDR3 is built from 14 residues. The V gene's germline CDR1 is SGHAT and CDR2 FQNNGV. Written as DNA, the CDR3 is TGTGCCAGCAGTTCCGGAGACTCTGGAAACACCATATATTTT. Its translation is CASSSGDSGNTIYF.

The chain combines TRBV9 with TRBJ2-7; 8 bases fit TRBD2. Germline V gene lookup returns CDR1 SGDLS and CDR2 YYNGEE. The junction had 13 bases not matched to a gene; V was cut back by 4 bases and J by 4 bases. The CDR3 is made up of 16 amino acids. This chain's CDR3 is CASSSRGAGAFYEQYF. The CDR3 nucleotides are TGTGCCAGCAGCTCACGGGGAGCGGGGGCCTTTTACGAGCAGTACTTC.

The chain combines TRBV4-1 with TRBJ2-1, with 7 nucleotides matching TRBD2. The CDR3 is 15 residues long. Germline trimming cut 2 bases from V and 2 bases from J; bases unmatched to any gene: 3. Germline CDR1 MGHRA, CDR2 YSYEKL. CDR3 coding DNA: TGCGCCAGCAGCCAATGGGAGGGAACCTACAATGAGCAGTTCTTC. Encoded protein: CASSQWEGTYNEQFF.